This TCR beta chain derives from a study of blood T cell repertoires in COVID-19. Study context: From the United States, Italy and Spain came samples of acute and convalescent COVID-19.

The CDR3 extends over 13 amino acids. Between the trimmed V and J ends, which lost 7 bases and 3 bases, there was a span of 10 bases. CDR1 LNHNV and CDR2 YYDKDF come from the germline V gene (reference sequence). Profiled with immunoSEQ multiplex PCR; TCRdb holds only in-frame clones, not every one. In the table there are fewer than 250,000 clones, approximately 80% of which are singletons. The source of this sequence is a woman aged 60-70 years with active or convalescent COVID-19. The specimen sequenced was peripheral blood. V is TRBV15 and J is TRBJ1-3; D may be TRBD1 (5 bases). The CDR3 here is CATNRGFGNTIYF. The CDR3, as DNA: TGTGCCACCAACCGGGGGTTTGGAAACACCATATATTTT.